This T cell receptor beta chain was profiled in a study of blood T cell repertoires in COVID-19. The CDR3 contains 17 residues. From germline, CDR1 is LNHDA and CDR2 SQIVND (reference sequence). V dropped 3 bases and J dropped 5; count of bases not matched to a gene: 13. Clones were sequenced by immunoSEQ multiplex PCR, and TCRdb holds only the in-frame ones, with some missing. The sample holds 200,000 to 300,000 clones, about nine tenths seen once. V gene TRBV19 combines with J gene TRBJ2-5, with 9 positions matching TRBD2. The sample comprised peripheral blood. The TCR sequence derives from a woman aged 35 to 49 who had recovered from COVID-19. CDR3 region: CASSIRLAGSSGETQYF. The CDR3 nucleotides read TGTGCCAGTAGTATTAGGCTAGCGGGGTCCTCTGGGGAGACCCAGTACTTC.